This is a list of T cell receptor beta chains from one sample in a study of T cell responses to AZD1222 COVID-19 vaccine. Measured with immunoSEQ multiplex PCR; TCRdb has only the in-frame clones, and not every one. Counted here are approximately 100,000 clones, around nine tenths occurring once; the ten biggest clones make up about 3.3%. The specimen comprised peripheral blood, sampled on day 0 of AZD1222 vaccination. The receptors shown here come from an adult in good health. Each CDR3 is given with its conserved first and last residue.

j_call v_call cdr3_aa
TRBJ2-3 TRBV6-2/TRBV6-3 CASSNRPGKTTDTQYF
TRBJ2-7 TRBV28 CASRAGTASYEQYF
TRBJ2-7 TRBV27 CASSLLGQGGIYEQYF
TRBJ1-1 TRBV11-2 CASRPSALRGSTEAFF
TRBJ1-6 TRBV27 CASSSKGDRANSPLHF
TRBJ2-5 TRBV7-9 CASSLTGGKETQYF
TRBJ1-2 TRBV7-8 CASSPSNRDRVYGYTF
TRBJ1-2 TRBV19 CASSISHSNYGYTF
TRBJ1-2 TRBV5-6 CASSLEVGPAGGYTF
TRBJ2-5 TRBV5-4 CASSLDGTPEETQYF
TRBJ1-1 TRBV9 CASSAGRTDNTEAFF
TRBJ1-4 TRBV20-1 CSASWPGQTNEKLFF
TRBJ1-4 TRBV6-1 CASSEFGGRGEKLFF
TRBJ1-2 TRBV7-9 CASTAPGRHNYGYTF
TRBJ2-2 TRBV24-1 CATSDILAGAGTGELFF
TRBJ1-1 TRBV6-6 CASSYRGSRNTEAFF
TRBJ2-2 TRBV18 CASSPTTDTGELFF
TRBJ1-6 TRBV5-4 CASSLDSHNSPLHF
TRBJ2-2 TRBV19 CASSIGTGDTGELFF
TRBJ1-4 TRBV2 CASTTGSTNEKLFF
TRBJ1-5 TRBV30 CAWSVGEGQPQHF
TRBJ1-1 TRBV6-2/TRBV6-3 CASNYQAGGAFF
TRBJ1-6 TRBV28 CASSFHHREMLDNSPLHF
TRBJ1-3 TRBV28 CASSLGGTGSGNTIYF
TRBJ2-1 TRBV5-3 CARSLTAWGPGNEQFF
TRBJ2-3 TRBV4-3 CASSLGRSKAQYF
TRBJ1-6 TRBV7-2 CATSRSGYNSPLHF
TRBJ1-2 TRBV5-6 CASSALGGIYGYTF
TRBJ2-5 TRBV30 CAWSSGGRIQETQYF
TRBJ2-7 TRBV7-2 CASSLGSGRLEQYF
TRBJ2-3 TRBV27 CASSFPSLATDTQYF
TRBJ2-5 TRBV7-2 CASSQGMGDWETQYF
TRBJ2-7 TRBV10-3 CAISDYQSSYEQYF
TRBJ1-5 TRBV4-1 CASSQNGQGRQPQHF
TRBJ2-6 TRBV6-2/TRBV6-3 CASSPGGANVLTF
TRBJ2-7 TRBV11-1 CASSIDRGGSYEQYF
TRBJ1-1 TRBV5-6 CASSLGIEAFF
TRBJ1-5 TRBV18 CASSPQGGEQPQHF
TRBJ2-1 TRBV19 CASSTRVAGGNEQFF
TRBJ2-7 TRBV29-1 CSVVARDRGLEQYF
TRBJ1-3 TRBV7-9 CASSSGKGGNTIYF
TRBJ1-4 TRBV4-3 CASSQSTGLLEKLFF
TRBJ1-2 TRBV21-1 CASSPRDRELEEGYTF
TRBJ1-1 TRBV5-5 CASSLIQGTEAFF